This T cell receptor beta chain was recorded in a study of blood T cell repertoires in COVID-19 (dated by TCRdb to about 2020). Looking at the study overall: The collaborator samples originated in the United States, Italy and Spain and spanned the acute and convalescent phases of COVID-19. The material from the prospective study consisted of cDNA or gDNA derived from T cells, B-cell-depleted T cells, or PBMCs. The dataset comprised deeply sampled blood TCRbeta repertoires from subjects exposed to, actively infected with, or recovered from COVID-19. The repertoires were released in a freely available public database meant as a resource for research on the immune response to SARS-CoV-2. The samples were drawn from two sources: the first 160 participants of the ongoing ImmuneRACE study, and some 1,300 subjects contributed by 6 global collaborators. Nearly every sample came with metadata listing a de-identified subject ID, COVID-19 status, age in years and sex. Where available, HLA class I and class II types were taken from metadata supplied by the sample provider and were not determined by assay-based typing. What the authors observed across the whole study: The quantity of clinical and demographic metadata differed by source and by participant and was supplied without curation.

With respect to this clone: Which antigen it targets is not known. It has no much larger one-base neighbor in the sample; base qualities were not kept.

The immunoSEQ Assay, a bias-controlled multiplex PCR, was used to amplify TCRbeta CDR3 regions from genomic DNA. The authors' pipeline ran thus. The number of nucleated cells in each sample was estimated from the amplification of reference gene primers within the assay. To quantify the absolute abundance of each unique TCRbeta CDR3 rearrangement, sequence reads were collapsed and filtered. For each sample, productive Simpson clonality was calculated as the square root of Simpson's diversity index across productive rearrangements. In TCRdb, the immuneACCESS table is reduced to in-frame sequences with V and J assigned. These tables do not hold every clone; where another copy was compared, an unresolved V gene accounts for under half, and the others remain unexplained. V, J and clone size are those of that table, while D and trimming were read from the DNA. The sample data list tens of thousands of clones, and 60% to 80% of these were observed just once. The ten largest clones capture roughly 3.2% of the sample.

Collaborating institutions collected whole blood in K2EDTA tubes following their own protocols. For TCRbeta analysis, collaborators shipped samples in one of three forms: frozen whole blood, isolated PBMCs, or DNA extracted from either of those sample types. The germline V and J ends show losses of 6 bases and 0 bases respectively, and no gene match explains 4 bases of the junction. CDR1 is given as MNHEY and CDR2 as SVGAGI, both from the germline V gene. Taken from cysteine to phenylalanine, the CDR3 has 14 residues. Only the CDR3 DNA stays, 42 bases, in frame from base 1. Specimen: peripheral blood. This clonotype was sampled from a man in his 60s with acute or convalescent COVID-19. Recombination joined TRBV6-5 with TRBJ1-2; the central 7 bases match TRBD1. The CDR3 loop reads CASSNRGANYGYTF. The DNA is TGTGCCAGCAGCAACAGGGGCGCTAACTATGGCTACACCTTC.